The source of this TCR beta chain is a study of blood T cells in healthy people across ages. Study-level information: Template switching retrieved approximately one barcoded beta molecule for each two T cells. Regarding the study as a whole: A roughly linear age-dependent decrease characterized TCR beta diversity per million T cells.

In the case of this clonotype: The antigen remains undetermined.

The use of a sample-barcoded 5' primer and a J-beta primer mix characterized a second PCR of 7 to 11 cycles. TCRdb recomputed calls from the 5' RACE reads with MiXCR, one row per CDR3 protein. This repertoire shows about 830,000 distinct CDR3 sequences, roughly 64% found once; its top ten account for about 20%. For every donor, a draw yielded roughly 10 milliliters of peripheral blood. The germline CDR1 and CDR2 sequences are LGHNA and YSLEER. Deletions cut 0 bases from V and 0 bases from J, with 12 bases between. This CDR3 has 17 residues. The TCR comes from a young man in good health. Sequencing used blood. This chain connects TRBV4-3 to TRBJ2-1; unclear D gene. As DNA, the CDR3 is TGCGCCAGCAGCCAAGATCCGAAGCGAATCTCCTACAATGAGCAGTTCTTC. Amino acid sequence: CASSQDPKRISYNEQFF.